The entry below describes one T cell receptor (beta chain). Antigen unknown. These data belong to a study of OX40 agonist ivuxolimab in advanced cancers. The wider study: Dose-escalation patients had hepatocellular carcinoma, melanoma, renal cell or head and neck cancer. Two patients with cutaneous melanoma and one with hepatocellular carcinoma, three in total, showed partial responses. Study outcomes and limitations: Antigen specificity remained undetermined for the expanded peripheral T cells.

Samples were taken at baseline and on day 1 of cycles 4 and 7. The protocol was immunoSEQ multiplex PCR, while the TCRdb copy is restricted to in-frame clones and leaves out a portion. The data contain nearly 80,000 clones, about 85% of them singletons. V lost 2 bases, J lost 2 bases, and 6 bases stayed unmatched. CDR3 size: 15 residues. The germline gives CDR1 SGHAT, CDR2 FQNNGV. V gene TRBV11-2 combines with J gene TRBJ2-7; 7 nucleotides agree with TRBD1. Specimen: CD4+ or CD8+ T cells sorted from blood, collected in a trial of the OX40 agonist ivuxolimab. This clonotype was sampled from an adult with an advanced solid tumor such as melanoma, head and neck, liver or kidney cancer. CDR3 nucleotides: TGTGCCAGCAGCTTACGAACAGGGGCTCCCTACGAGCAGTACTTC. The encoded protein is CASSLRTGAPYEQYF.